Given below is one T cell receptor (beta chain) in context. Its antigen is currently unknown. This specimen comes from a study of cytomegalovirus exposure and HLA in healthy donors. Whole-study findings and limits: Cytomegalovirus association was assigned to about 180 TCR beta chains.

The donors were part of the roughly 120-subject validation cohort, which stood apart from the roughly 730-subject first cohort. Some clones are missing from TCRdb's copy, which holds only in-frame ones; the method was immunoSEQ multiplex PCR. The sample shows roughly 75,000 clones, around four fifths of them seen only once. Sequenced input: PBMCs. The sequence derives from a man between 25 and 39 years old in good health and CMV-seronegative.

In DNA form, the CDR3 reads TGTGCCAGCTCGGAGGACAGCCCAATGCCAGCCAAAAACATTCAGTACTTC. Protein product: CASSEDSPMPAKNIQYF. The genes are TRBV18 and TRBJ2-4; a possible D gene is TRBD1 (6 bases). This CDR3 is built from 17 residues. Trimming left V 6 bases short and J 0 bases short, with 18 bases between. The germline V gene encodes CDR1 KGHSH and CDR2 LQKENI.